These 10 T cell receptor beta chains originate from one sample sequenced in a study of metastatic and nonmetastatic thyroid tumors. Thyroid surgery took place with no prior treatment in any patient. TCRdb re-processed the PCR reads through MiXCR. Of roughly 39,000 clones in the sample, less than 60% are singletons; the top ten hold approximately 25%. The specimen sequenced was tumor tissue. All receptors come from a male donor with papillary thyroid cancer or a benign thyroid nodule (not recorded which). Some clones in this sample may be carry-over from other donors' samples.

The chain links TRBV11-2 to TRBJ1-1, with D unresolved. The CDR3 is made up of 13 amino acids. The V gene lost 4 bases and the J gene lost 1 base, with 7 bases spanning the gap. CDR1 and CDR2 (germline): SGHAT, FQNNGV. The CDR3 sequence is CASSYHSNTEAFF. CDR3 bases: TGTGCCAGCAGCTATCACTCGAACACTGAAGCTTTCTTT.

The chain links TRBV3-1 to TRBJ1-2; perhaps TRBD1 as D (5 bases). The CDR3 consists of 16 residues. Between the trimmed V and J ends, which lost 0 bases and 4 bases, there was a span of 15 bases. From germline, CDR1 is LGHDT and CDR2 YNNKEL (reference sequence). The DNA of the CDR3 is TGTGCCAGCAGCCAAGAGGTCTACGGGGGGAGCTATGGCTACACCTTC. Translated: CASSQEVYGGSYGYTF. The variable domain in full, completed from reference TRBV3-1 and TRBJ1-2, reads DTAVSQTPKYLVTQMGNDKSIKCEQNLGHDTMYWYKQDSKKFLKIMFSYNNKELIINETVPNRFSPKSPDKAHLNLHINSLELGDSAVYFCASSQEVYGGSYGYTFGSGTRLTVV.

The chain carries TRBV11-2 and TRBJ2-3, with no clear D. This CDR3 region has 14 residues. From germline, CDR1 is SGHAT and CDR2 FQNNGV. Trimming left V 5 bases short and J 4 bases short, with 13 bases between. CDR3 protein: CASSASSIADTQYF. The CDR3 DNA reads as TGTGCCAGCAGCGCCAGTAGCATCGCAGATACGCAGTATTTT.

V gene TRBV27 combines with J gene TRBJ2-5; possibly TRBD1 for D (6 bases). There are 16 residues in the CDR3. The germline CDR1 and CDR2 sequences are MNHEY and SMNVEV (reference sequence). V shed 3 bases and J shed 4 bases, with 18 bases lying between them. CDR3 residues: CASSLSFWDNGETQYF. CDR3 bases: TGTGCCAGCAGTTTGTCGTTTTGGGACAATGGAGAGACCCAGTACTTC.

V and J are TRBV5-1 and TRBJ1-1; D unclear. Germline lookup yields CDR1 SGHRS and CDR2 YFSETQ. The V gene lost 4 bases and the J gene lost 5 bases, with 12 bases spanning the gap. The CDR3 sequence is 13 residues long. CDR3 in DNA: TGCGCCAGCAGCCCGACGGTTGCGACTGAAGCTTTCTTT. Its translation is CASSPTVATEAFF. Full variable domain (remainder filled in from reference TRBV5-1 and TRBJ1-1): KAGVTQTPRYLIKTRGQQVTLSCSPISGHRSVSWYQQTPGQGLQFLFEYFSETQRNKGNFPGRFSGRQFSNSRSEMNVSTLELGDSALYLCASSPTVATEAFFGQGTRLTVV.

The chain recombines TRBV11-2 with TRBJ2-7; possibly TRBD2 for D (6 bases). Trimming left V 5 bases short and J 9 bases short, with 29 bases between. Germline V lookup: CDR1 SGHAT, CDR2 FQNNGV. The CDR3 loop spans 17 amino acids. This CDR3 is CASSPGPWLEGRFRQYF. CDR3 sequence (DNA): TGTGCCAGCAGCCCGGGGCCCTGGCTGGAGGGCCGGTTCAGGCAGTACTTC.

The chain has TRBV4-2 and TRBJ2-7, with TRBD2 as a possible D gene (5 bases). Germline V CDR1 and CDR2: LGHNA, YNFKEQ. This CDR3 has 18 residues. Trimming removed 1 base from V and 1 base from J, with 20 bases in between. The CDR3 region has the DNA TGTGCCAGCAGCCAAGGGCCTGTGTATTCGGCGGGTTCCTACGAGCAGTACTTC. Translating gives CASSQGPVYSAGSYEQYF.

The V and J genes are TRBV20-1 and TRBJ2-7, with no clear D. Deletions cut 0 bases from V and 7 bases from J, with 10 bases between. Germline CDR1 is DFQATT and CDR2 is SNEGSKA (reference sequence). The CDR3 consists of 12 residues. CDR3 sequence reads: CSARDEWVEQYF. CDR3 DNA sequence: TGCAGTGCTAGAGATGAGTGGGTAGAGCAGTACTTC.

The chain combines TRBV15 with TRBJ2-7; D remains unclear. This CDR3 has 14 residues. CDR1 is LNHNV and CDR2 is YYDKDF in the germline V gene (reference sequence). V was pared by 4 bases and J by 1 base, with 11 bases between. DNA of the CDR3: TGTGCCACCAGCATGGTCGGGCTGTCCTACGAGCAGTACTTC. This codes for CATSMVGLSYEQYF.

The rearrangement uses TRBV18 and TRBJ1-6; the match to TRBD1 covers 11 bases. V was clipped by 5 bases and J by 7 bases; unmatched bases: 1. CDR1 is KGHSH, CDR2 LQKENI, per germline. The CDR3 extends over 14 amino acids. The CDR3 nucleotides are TGTGCCAGCTCAGGGACAGGGGGAAATTCACCCCTCCACTTT. Translating gives CASSGTGGNSPLHF.